This T cell receptor beta chain was sequenced in a study of CD8 T cells in ankylosing spondylitis. Findings and caveats of the study: Clones tied to disease were said to be significantly enriched in matched ankylosing spondylitis synovial fluid.

TCRdb processed the 5' RACE reads anew with MiXCR; each CDR3 protein has one entry. Among about 270,000 distinct CDR3 sequences, 32% were seen once, and the ten largest hold around 4%. Details on this clonotype: Its target is unknown. One end of the junction does not line up with germline, which may come from a read error.

Germline V gives CDR1 MNHEY, CDR2 SMNVEV (reference sequence). The CDR3 length is 13 residues. The receptor comes from a male donor with ankylosing spondylitis or in good health (not recorded which). The rearrangement links TRBV27 to TRBJ2-1; D may be TRBD2 (5 bases). The material sequenced was blood, either unsorted or a sorted T cell fraction (not recorded which). The CDR3 bases are TGTGCCAGCAGTCGTAGCATTGGGAGAATTTTGGTCTTC. Amino acids: CASSRSIGRILVF.